This T cell receptor (beta chain) derives from a study of OX40 agonist ivuxolimab in advanced cancers. Study-level information: Ivuxolimab, an agonistic anti-OX40 (CD134) antibody, was given to patients. Past anti-PD-1, anti-PD-L1 or anti-CTLA-4 therapy was accepted, and roughly 40% had received some. Overall study findings and caveats: In the 0.1 to 3.0 mg/kg range, CD4+ and CD8+ blood T cells had expanded clonally by week 6.

The length of the CDR3 is 13 residues. Germline V CDR1 and CDR2: ENHRY, SYGVKD. V was cut by 11 bases and J by 4 bases, with 15 bases left in between. Turning to this clone: Its cognate antigen is unknown.

The data were produced by immunoSEQ multiplex PCR, yet TCRdb's version contains in-frame clones alone and is incomplete. The data show approximately 120,000 clones, roughly 90% seen once. J is TRBJ2-1 and V is TRBV10-3; the D gene is possibly TRBD2 (6 bases). The TCR was taken from an adult with an advanced solid tumor such as melanoma, head and neck, liver or kidney cancer. This sample comprised CD4+ or CD8+ T cells sorted from blood, obtained in a trial of the OX40 agonist ivuxolimab. The CDR3 protein is CAASGLRYNEQFF. CDR3 in DNA: TGTGCCGCCAGCGGGCTCCGGTACAATGAGCAGTTCTTC.